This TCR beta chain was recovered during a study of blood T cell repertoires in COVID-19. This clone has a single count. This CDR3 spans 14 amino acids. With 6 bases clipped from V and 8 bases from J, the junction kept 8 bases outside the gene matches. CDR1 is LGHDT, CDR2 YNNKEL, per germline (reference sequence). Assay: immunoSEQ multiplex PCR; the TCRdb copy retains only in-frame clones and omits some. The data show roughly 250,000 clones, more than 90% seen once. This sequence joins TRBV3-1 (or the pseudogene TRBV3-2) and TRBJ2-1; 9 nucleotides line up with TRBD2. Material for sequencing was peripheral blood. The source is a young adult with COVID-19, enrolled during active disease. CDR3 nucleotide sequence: TGTGCCAGCAGTGCGGGAGGGAGAGGCGATGAGCAGTTCTTC. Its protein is CASSAGGRGDEQFF.